This TCR beta chain originates from a study of cytomegalovirus exposure and HLA in healthy donors. Findings and limits, study-wide: A later analysis by the authors found several of the most significant clusters apparently linked to common viral pathogens. A later analysis reportedly identified an Asian-associated ancestry cluster as carrying fewer N-insertions than the 666-donor mean. Excluded were some V segments that proved indistinguishable, including TRBV6-2 and TRBV6-3.

The PCR was carried out with 60 Vbeta primers and 13 Jbeta primers. Method: immunoSEQ multiplex PCR; TCRdb's copy keeps in-frame clones and lacks some. The top ten hold 1.9% of the sample, which has around 190,000 clones, roughly 72% seen once. With V trimmed by 4 bases and J by 0 bases, 6 bases remained unmatched. The CDR3 has 15 amino acids. The germline CDR1 and CDR2 sequences are MGHDK and SYGVNS. To note about this clone: The antigen remains unidentified.

The source is a young man in good health and CMV-seronegative. The chain carries TRBV25-1 and TRBJ2-7; 7 bases are a match to TRBD2. Sequenced: PBMCs. CDR3: CASSVGGESSYEQYF. CDR3 coding DNA: TGTGCCAGCAGTGTGGGAGGGGAGAGCTCCTACGAGCAGTACTTC.